This is a list of T cell receptor beta chains from one sample in a study of early T cells in non-severe SARS-CoV-2 infection. TCRdb called the 5' RACE reads again in MiXCR, with one record for every CDR3 protein. The table shows roughly 100,000 distinct CDR3 sequences, with less than 15% occurring only once. The sequenced material came from whole blood. The receptors originated from an adult who was a healthcare worker with PCR-confirmed SARS-CoV-2 infection or an uninfected control (not recorded which). CDR3s include the opening cysteine and the closing phenylalanine or tryptophan.

j_call: TRBJ2-3
v_call: TRBV6-5
cdr3_aa: CASSYWGASTDTQYF

j_call: TRBJ2-7
v_call: TRBV6-1
cdr3_aa: CASSVHETYEQYF

j_call: TRBJ2-1
v_call: TRBV5-1
cdr3_aa: CASSLEKQGNNEQFF

j_call: TRBJ2-1
v_call: TRBV28
cdr3_aa: CASSTAGGEQFF

j_call: TRBJ1-1
v_call: TRBV7-9
cdr3_aa: CASSLGGPGTEAFF

j_call: TRBJ2-1
v_call: TRBV27
cdr3_aa: CASSFLQVNEQFF

j_call: TRBJ2-1
v_call: TRBV20-1
cdr3_aa: CSARAASGTAYNEQFF

j_call: TRBJ2-3
v_call: TRBV9
cdr3_aa: CASSVVPQGTDTQYF

j_call: TRBJ2-3
v_call: TRBV12-3/TRBV12-4
cdr3_aa: CASRFQYTQYF

j_call: TRBJ1-4
v_call: TRBV6-5
cdr3_aa: CASRFGYNEKLFF

j_call: TRBJ2-7
v_call: TRBV6-1
cdr3_aa: CASSEIQTGSYEQYF

j_call: TRBJ1-2
v_call: TRBV27
cdr3_aa: CASSPNPNYGYTF

j_call: TRBJ2-1
v_call: TRBV7-9
cdr3_aa: CASSLDGTTYNEQFF

j_call: TRBJ2-7
v_call: TRBV6-6
cdr3_aa: CASSYDRREAYSYEQYF

j_call: TRBJ2-7
v_call: TRBV28
cdr3_aa: CASSTGVYEQYF

j_call: TRBJ2-5
v_call: TRBV14
cdr3_aa: CASSQDWGETQYF

j_call: TRBJ1-6
v_call: TRBV4-3
cdr3_aa: CASSQDGGGWGNSPLHF

j_call: TRBJ1-1
v_call: TRBV4-1
cdr3_aa: CASSQEWAGEAFF

j_call: TRBJ2-6
v_call: TRBV2
cdr3_aa: CASSPGQGFSGANVLTF

j_call: TRBJ2-7
v_call: TRBV11-2
cdr3_aa: CASSLWDEQYF